These T cell receptor beta chains were read from a single sample in a study of cytomegalovirus exposure and HLA in healthy donors. Assay used: immunoSEQ multiplex PCR; TCRdb lists only in-frame clones, some missing. The sample lists about 160,000 clones, around nine tenths occurring once. The sequenced sample consisted of PBMCs. Receptor source: a woman under 30 in good health and CMV-seronegative. The CDR3 runs from the conserved cysteine through the conserved F or W. The D gene is left open where the match is weak. Clone size is not always given. Where it is, it says once, few, many or a class for expanded clones.

clone_size	v_call	j_call	d_call	cdr3_aa	cdr3_nt
-	TRBV9	TRBJ2-2	TRBD2	CASSVLAGGRAGELFF	TGTGCCAGCAGCGTACTAGCGGGGGGCCGCGCCGGGGAGCTGTTTTTT
-	TRBV4-3	TRBJ2-1	TRBD1	CASSPQTGTGFVEQFF	TGCGCCAGCAGCCCCCAGACCGGGACAGGGTTCGTTGAGCAGTTCTTC
-	TRBV27	TRBJ2-7	TRBD1	CASSPIFGLAGGYEQYF	TGTGCCAGCAGTCCTATCTTTGGGCTAGCAGGGGGATACGAGCAGTACTTC
-	TRBV7-9	TRBJ2-1	-	CASSLAGRSSYNEQFF	TGTGCCAGCAGCTTAGCCGGTAGAAGCTCCTACAATGAGCAGTTCTTC
few	TRBV6-5	TRBJ1-1	TRBD1	CASSWDRANTEAFF	TGTGCCAGCAGTTGGGACAGGGCGAACACTGAAGCTTTCTTT
-	TRBV7-2	TRBJ2-3	-	CASSHGGARAPTQYF	TGTGCCAGCAGTCATGGGGGGGCGAGGGCCCCTACGCAGTATTTT
-	TRBV19	TRBJ1-1	-	CASSLGDTEAFF	TGTGCCAGTAGTCTCGGTGACACTGAAGCTTTCTTT
-	TRBV29-1	TRBJ2-5	-	CSGRVGGLETQYF	TGCAGCGGAAGGGTCGGGGGGCTGGAGACCCAGTACTTC
-	TRBV27	TRBJ2-1	TRBD1	CASRQGNSYNEQFF	TGTGCCAGCAGACAGGGGAACTCCTACAATGAGCAGTTCTTC
-	TRBV4-1	TRBJ2-7	-	CASSQGQAWEQYF	TGCGCCAGCAGCCAAGGACAGGCCTGGGAGCAGTACTTC
-	TRBV19	TRBJ2-1	TRBD1	CASSLIQGSSYNEQFF	TGTGCCAGTAGTCTGATACAGGGGAGCTCCTACAATGAGCAGTTCTTC
once	TRBV7-9	TRBJ2-2	TRBD2	CASSPPTSGTNTGELFF	TGTGCCAGCAGCCCACCGACTAGCGGCACGAACACCGGGGAGCTGTTTTTT
-	TRBV7-9	TRBJ2-7	-	CASSLVLAPYEQYF	TGTGCCAGCAGCTTAGTATTGGCCCCCTACGAGCAGTACTTC
-	TRBV2	TRBJ1-5	-	CASKGSGALGQPQHF	TGTGCCAGCAAGGGGAGCGGGGCCCTAGGCCAGCCCCAGCATTTT
-	TRBV4-3	TRBJ1-2	-	CASSQDWGVDYGYTF	TGCGCCAGCAGCCAAGATTGGGGGGTAGACTATGGCTACACCTTC
-	TRBV18	TRBJ2-7	-	CASSPGTSGDREQYF	TGTGCCAGCTCACCAGGTACTTCGGGGGATCGAGAGCAGTACTTC
-	TRBV14	TRBJ1-3	-	CASSLPSGNTIYF	TGTGCCAGCAGCCTTCCTTCTGGAAACACCATATATTTT
-	TRBV4-1	TRBJ2-3	TRBD2	CASSRTSGRALSDTQYF	TGCGCCAGCAGTCGCACTAGCGGGAGGGCCCTATCAGATACGCAGTATTTT
-	TRBV7-9	TRBJ1-1	-	CASSLGEGTEAFF	TGTGCCAGCAGCTTAGGGGAGGGTACTGAAGCTTTCTTT
many	TRBV30	TRBJ2-2	-	CAWSAQGSHTGELFF	TGTGCCTGGAGTGCGCAGGGAAGTCACACCGGGGAGCTGTTTTTT
-	TRBV5-1	TRBJ1-1	-	CASSPPQRDTEAFF	TGCGCCAGCAGCCCACCCCAGAGGGACACTGAAGCTTTCTTT
-	TRBV19	TRBJ1-1	-	CASSIVRVGAEAFF	TGTGCCAGTAGTATCGTCAGGGTAGGGGCTGAAGCTTTCTTT
-	TRBV30	TRBJ1-2	-	CAWSVRGRVVGYTF	TGTGCCTGGAGTGTAAGGGGCAGGGTCGTTGGCTACACCTTC
-	TRBV27	TRBJ1-2	-	CASSLRGSGYTF	TGTGCCAGCAGTTTGCGGGGAAGTGGCTACACCTTC
-	TRBV15	TRBJ2-1	TRBD1	CATSRDWAGGQFF	TGTGCCACCAGCAGAGACTGGGCAGGGGGTCAGTTCTTC
-	TRBV11-2	TRBJ1-3	TRBD1	CASSSPVRQGRTGNTIYF	TGTGCCAGCAGCTCCCCTGTAAGACAGGGGAGGACTGGAAACACCATATATTTT
-	TRBV7-9	TRBJ1-3	-	CASTSDFSGNTIYF	TGTGCCAGCACTTCGGACTTCTCTGGAAACACCATATATTTT
-	TRBV6-1	TRBJ1-5	-	CASSSTNSNQPQHF	TGTGCCAGCAGTTCCACTAATAGCAATCAGCCCCAGCATTTT
-	TRBV2	TRBJ1-1	-	CASSEWEAMNTEAFF	TGTGCCAGCAGTGAATGGGAGGCGATGAACACTGAAGCTTTCTTT
-	TRBV6-5	TRBJ2-7	TRBD1	CASSLGQGAGEQYF	TGTGCCAGCAGTCTTGGACAGGGGGCTGGCGAGCAGTACTTC
-	TRBV18	TRBJ1-2	-	CASSPAGQDYGYTF	TGTGCCAGCTCACCTGCGGGTCAGGACTATGGCTACACCTTC
-	TRBV9	TRBJ2-2	TRBD1	CASSRYSYQGAGELFF	TGTGCCAGCAGCCGTTATTCGTATCAGGGGGCCGGGGAGCTGTTTTTT
few	TRBV5-4	TRBJ2-7	TRBD1	CASSPGTGSYEQYF	TGTGCCAGCAGTCCCGGGACAGGCTCCTACGAGCAGTACTTC
-	TRBV6-6	TRBJ1-2	TRBD1	CASSAGDSQIYGYTF	TGTGCCAGCAGTGCCGGGGACAGCCAGATCTATGGCTACACCTTC
-	TRBV2	TRBJ2-7	TRBD2	CASSQTSGGSYEQYF	TGTGCCAGCAGTCAGACTAGCGGGGGTTCCTACGAGCAGTACTTC
few	TRBV5-6	TRBJ1-2	TRBD1	CASSLGQGVYGYTF	TGTGCCAGCAGCTTGGGACAGGGTGTCTATGGCTACACCTTC
-	TRBV5-6	TRBJ2-7	TRBD1	CASSWGQGRQQYF	TGTGCCAGCAGTTGGGGACAGGGTCGGCAGCAGTACTTC
-	TRBV9	TRBJ1-2	-	CASSPTAYGYTF	TGTGCCAGCAGCCCGACAGCCTATGGCTACACCTTC
few	TRBV6-1	TRBJ1-2	TRBD1	CASSRQGHGYTF	TGTGCCAGCAGTAGACAGGGACATGGCTACACCTTC
-	TRBV5-6	TRBJ2-6	TRBD1	CASSFFDRDLYSGANVLTF	TGTGCCAGCAGCTTTTTCGACAGGGATCTGTACTCTGGGGCCAACGTCCTGACTTTC